A selection of T cell receptor beta chains follows, all from one sample in a study of T cell responses to AZD1222 COVID-19 vaccine. Repertoires were generated with immunoSEQ multiplex PCR, while TCRdb's copy carries only in-frame clones and drops some. The profile covers over 150,000 clones, with approximately 90% appearing a single time and 2.5% to 3.5% taken by the ten largest. This specimen was peripheral blood, taken on day 0 of AZD1222 vaccination. These receptors were taken from an adult in good health. The CDR3 runs from the conserved cysteine through the conserved F or W. The D gene is left open where the match is weak. Clone size is not always given. Where it is, it says once, few, many or a class for expanded clones.

abundance: once
d_gene: TRBD1
j_gene: TRBJ1-6
v_gene: TRBV19
CDR3nt: TGTGCCAGTAGTAATTACAGGGGCTTCCCACCCCTCCACTTT
CDR3aa: CASSNYRGFPPLHF

abundance: -
d_gene: TRBD2
j_gene: TRBJ2-7
v_gene: TRBV7-2
CDR3nt: TGTGCCAGCAGCCCCATAGGGTCTAGCGGGGGGCCCATGGGTGAGCAGTACTTC
CDR3aa: CASSPIGSSGGPMGEQYF

abundance: -
d_gene: TRBD1
j_gene: TRBJ2-1
v_gene: TRBV5-5
CDR3nt: TGTGCCAGCAGCTTGGACCCTGGGGCAGGGGGAGCTGAGCAGTTCTTC
CDR3aa: CASSLDPGAGGAEQFF

abundance: once
d_gene: TRBD1
j_gene: TRBJ2-7
v_gene: TRBV9
CDR3nt: TGTGCCAGCAGCGCAACAGGGGCCCCAGGGTACGAGCAGTACTTC
CDR3aa: CASSATGAPGYEQYF

abundance: -
d_gene: TRBD2
j_gene: TRBJ2-3
v_gene: TRBV2
CDR3nt: TGTGCCAGCAGGGTTGCTAGCGGGGGCAGAGATACGCAGTATTTT
CDR3aa: CASRVASGGRDTQYF

abundance: -
d_gene: TRBD2
j_gene: TRBJ2-5
v_gene: TRBV3-1/TRBV3-2
CDR3nt: TGTGCCAGCAGCCAGGGACTAGTACAAGAGACCCAGTACTTC
CDR3aa: CASSQGLVQETQYF

abundance: once
d_gene: -
j_gene: TRBJ2-3
v_gene: TRBV4-1
CDR3nt: TGCGCCAGCAGCCCCGAGGGTTTCGCAGATACGCAGTATTTT
CDR3aa: CASSPEGFADTQYF

abundance: once
d_gene: -
j_gene: TRBJ1-5
v_gene: TRBV27
CDR3nt: TGTGCCAGCAGCGACGGGGGGCCTAGGAATCAGCCCCAGCATTTT
CDR3aa: CASSDGGPRNQPQHF

abundance: -
d_gene: -
j_gene: TRBJ1-1
v_gene: TRBV19
CDR3nt: TGTGCCAGTAGTATGGGCCGGGACGCGAACACTGAAGCTTTCTTT
CDR3aa: CASSMGRDANTEAFF

abundance: -
d_gene: TRBD2
j_gene: TRBJ2-1
v_gene: TRBV5-4
CDR3nt: TGTGCCAGCAGCTTCCCTAGCGGGGACTACAATGAGCAGTTCTTC
CDR3aa: CASSFPSGDYNEQFF

abundance: -
d_gene: -
j_gene: TRBJ1-1
v_gene: TRBV7-6
CDR3nt: TGTGCCAGCAGCTGTATAAGAGAGGATCGGTGCACTGAAGCTTTCTTT
CDR3aa: CASSCIREDRCTEAFF

abundance: -
d_gene: -
j_gene: TRBJ2-5
v_gene: TRBV9
CDR3nt: TGTGCCAGCAGCGCTGGAAACGGGGGGCCGATCCAAGAGACCCAGTACTTC
CDR3aa: CASSAGNGGPIQETQYF

abundance: -
d_gene: TRBD1
j_gene: TRBJ1-2
v_gene: TRBV9
CDR3nt: TGTGCCAGCAGCGTCTTATGGGACAGGGATTTAGGCTACACCTTC
CDR3aa: CASSVLWDRDLGYTF

abundance: -
d_gene: -
j_gene: TRBJ1-2
v_gene: TRBV12-5
CDR3nt: TGTGCTAGTGGTTTGCCCCGGGCAGGGGTTTCTAACTATGGCTACACCTTC
CDR3aa: CASGLPRAGVSNYGYTF

abundance: -
d_gene: -
j_gene: TRBJ2-5
v_gene: TRBV12-3/TRBV12-4
CDR3nt: TGTGCCAGCAGTTTATCAGGGGAAGAGACCCAGTACTTC
CDR3aa: CASSLSGEETQYF

abundance: -
d_gene: -
j_gene: TRBJ2-3
v_gene: TRBV29-1
CDR3nt: TGCAGCGTTGAATCGGGGGTCAGCACAGATACGCAGTATTTT
CDR3aa: CSVESGVSTDTQYF

abundance: -
d_gene: -
j_gene: TRBJ1-4
v_gene: TRBV4-2
CDR3nt: TGTGCCAGCAGCCCCAAACCCCCCCAGGGGAAGGGTAATGAAAAACTGTTTTTT
CDR3aa: CASSPKPPQGKGNEKLFF

abundance: -
d_gene: -
j_gene: TRBJ1-1
v_gene: TRBV19
CDR3nt: TGTGCCAGCGGAGGGTATCGGGGGGCAGGGACTGAAGCTTTCTTT
CDR3aa: CASGGYRGAGTEAFF